This T cell receptor beta chain was recovered during a study of blood T cells in healthy people across ages. With a J-beta primer mix and a sample-barcoded 5' primer, a second PCR ran about 6 to 11 cycles. The authors tagged each cDNA molecule using a template-switch adaptor with 12 random nucleotides. TCRdb ran MiXCR on the 5' RACE reads and lists one entry per CDR3 protein. The data contain roughly 500,000 distinct CDR3 sequences, about 25% of them seen just once; the ten biggest clones take up less than 20%. CDR3 length equals 14 residues. CDR1 is MNHNY and CDR2 is SVGAGI in the germline V gene (reference sequence). This clonotype was picked up a small number of times. One junction end does not reproduce the germline sequence, and a read error may be involved.

This sequence was found in a woman aged 70-85 years in good health. Sequencing input: blood. The chain is built from TRBV6-6 and TRBJ1-5; D possibly corresponds to TRBD1 (5 bases). As DNA, the CDR3 is TGTGCTAGCAGTTACAGCAGGGTAGGTCAGCCCCAGCATTTT. Encoded protein: CASSYSRVGQPQHF.